The rows below give T cell receptor beta chains drawn from one sample of a study of CXCR3-negative and CXCR3-positive naive CD8 T cells. Each CDR3 protein gets one entry in TCRdb, which reprocessed the 5' RACE reads and gives no DNA. Across about 43,000 distinct CDR3 sequences, the top ten clones capture approximately 15% of the sample. Sequencing was performed on memory CD8+ T cells from blood. Every receptor here comes from a human donor in good health. Some clones in this sample may be carry-over from other donors' samples. Each CDR3 is given with its conserved first and last residue. The order of the fields is V gene, clone size, J gene, CDR3 protein. Expanded clones get a size class; other rows say once, few or many, or leave the size out.

V: TRBV20-1; size: .; J: TRBJ2-1; CDR3: CSARDLGRTPSPYNEQFF
V: TRBV12-3/TRBV12-4; size: .; J: TRBJ2-1; CDR3: CATETLYTGAGYNEQFF
V: TRBV27; size: .; J: TRBJ1-4; CDR3: CASSLRDRLEKLFF
V: TRBV6-4; size: .; J: TRBJ2-1; CDR3: CASSPLNEQFF
V: TRBV28; size: medium-sized; J: TRBJ2-2; CDR3: CASSFYTGELFF
V: TRBV7-9; size: .; J: TRBJ1-1; CDR3: CASSPLTSAPNTEAFF
V: TRBV6-2/TRBV6-3; size: .; J: TRBJ2-1; CDR3: CASSYGTGSNEQFF
V: TRBV6-6; size: .; J: TRBJ1-1; CDR3: CASSYGRNTEAFF
V: TRBV7-9; size: .; J: TRBJ2-1; CDR3: CASFRTDVDNEQFF
V: TRBV28; size: .; J: TRBJ2-2; CDR3: CASSLLAGALGGELFF
V: TRBV6-4; size: .; J: TRBJ2-3; CDR3: CASSDSTGTDTQYF
V: TRBV4-3; size: .; J: TRBJ2-7; CDR3: CASSLTASYEQYF
V: TRBV4-1; size: .; J: TRBJ1-1; CDR3: CASSQVEQGAGAFF
V: TRBV12-3/TRBV12-4; size: .; J: TRBJ2-5; CDR3: CASSAPGGETQYF
V: TRBV6-1; size: medium-sized; J: TRBJ2-1; CDR3: CASSAPGGAGNEQFF
V: TRBV7-9; size: .; J: TRBJ1-1; CDR3: CASTLGTEAFF
V: TRBV7-6; size: .; J: TRBJ2-1; CDR3: CASSLAKGYEQFF
V: TRBV2; size: .; J: TRBJ2-5; CDR3: CASSDPRQEETQYF
V: TRBV7-9; size: .; J: TRBJ2-1; CDR3: CASSGARDGNEQFF
V: TRBV6-5; size: .; J: TRBJ2-2; CDR3: CASSQVAGELFF
V: TRBV7-9; size: .; J: TRBJ2-7; CDR3: CASSLDGTSYEQYF
V: TRBV7-9; size: .; J: TRBJ1-1; CDR3: CASSLVVQNTEAFF
V: TRBV10-3; size: .; J: TRBJ2-1; CDR3: CAISEPAGTSGRAVDNEQFF
V: TRBV6-2/TRBV6-3; size: .; J: TRBJ1-1; CDR3: CASSDVPEAFF
V: TRBV12-3/TRBV12-4; size: .; J: TRBJ2-1; CDR3: CASSHVGTGGNEQFF
V: TRBV9; size: .; J: TRBJ2-1; CDR3: CASSVGGCGSYNEQFF
V: TRBV28; size: .; J: TRBJ2-7; CDR3: CASSFQGEANYEQYF
V: TRBV4-2; size: .; J: TRBJ1-5; CDR3: CASSQDSPGRGGQPQHF
V: TRBV6-5; size: .; J: TRBJ2-7; CDR3: CASSYDISGQGTSYF
V: TRBV6-5; size: .; J: TRBJ1-1; CDR3: CASGQGDGTEAFF
V: TRBV27; size: .; J: TRBJ2-1; CDR3: CASSPGLAGNEQFF
V: TRBV29-1; size: .; J: TRBJ1-1; CDR3: CSAGGFGTEAFF
V: TRBV28; size: .; J: TRBJ1-2; CDR3: CASSMRYYGYTF
V: TRBV5-4; size: .; J: TRBJ1-4; CDR3: CASSAHTGPNEKLFF
V: TRBV7-9; size: .; J: TRBJ2-1; CDR3: CASSTSGVWSYNEQFF
V: TRBV7-9; size: .; J: TRBJ1-5; CDR3: CASSPSNQPQHF
V: TRBV7-2; size: .; J: TRBJ2-1; CDR3: CASSSSVSYNEQFF
V: TRBV29-1; size: .; J: TRBJ1-1; CDR3: CSASSPDRVTEAFF
V: TRBV3-1; size: .; J: TRBJ2-1; CDR3: CASSQHLWGTSGKNEQFF
V: TRBV4-1; size: .; J: TRBJ2-3; CDR3: CASSPDGGGALEQYF
V: TRBV11-2; size: .; J: TRBJ2-1; CDR3: CASSLGSGVSYNEQFF
V: TRBV5-5; size: .; J: TRBJ2-1; CDR3: CASSLTSGGAREQFF
V: TRBV7-6; size: .; J: TRBJ2-2; CDR3: CASSPPGQGAGELFF
V: TRBV29-1; size: .; J: TRBJ2-5; CDR3: CSVEDGKGLEETQYF
V: TRBV11-2; size: .; J: TRBJ2-5; CDR3: CASGDRVQETQYF
V: TRBV2; size: .; J: TRBJ2-7; CDR3: CASSEGGSSSYEQYF
V: TRBV4-3; size: .; J: TRBJ1-5; CDR3: CASSQDLRYGQPQHF
V: TRBV29-1; size: .; J: TRBJ2-7; CDR3: CSVEDQPDEQYF
V: TRBV6-5; size: .; J: TRBJ1-5; CDR3: CASSNRDQPQHF
V: TRBV5-5; size: .; J: TRBJ1-1; CDR3: CASSWWDRGIEAFF
V: TRBV7-6; size: .; J: TRBJ2-2; CDR3: CASSWGSGELFF
V: TRBV29-1; size: .; J: TRBJ2-5; CDR3: CSVEERGRRTHETQYF
V: TRBV29-1; size: .; J: TRBJ1-2; CDR3: CSALVGTGVDGYTF
V: TRBV11-2; size: .; J: TRBJ2-5; CDR3: CASSLSPGQGPRETQYF
V: TRBV13; size: .; J: TRBJ2-1; CDR3: CASSLGGRYNEQFF